Following are 13 T cell receptor beta chains from one sample sequenced in a study of beta chain features in type 1 diabetes. TCRB transcripts that were expressed got sequenced, as all of the isolated RNA had been reverse transcribed. Clones were sequenced by immunoSEQ multiplex PCR, and TCRdb holds only the in-frame ones, with some missing. The sample includes about 44,000 clones, roughly half of them seen just once. The source material was Tregs from blood. These receptors all stem from a woman younger than 35 in good health.

The chain links TRBV7-2 to TRBJ2-3; tentative D call: TRBD1 (5 bases). The ends were cut back, 3 bases at V and 7 bases at J, with 20 bases in the middle. The germline V gene has CDR1 SGHTA and CDR2 FQGNSA. This CDR3 spans 16 amino acids. The CDR3 here is CASSFPRNPRVYTQYF. DNA of the CDR3: TGTGCCAGCAGCTTCCCTCGAAATCCCAGGGTTTATACGCAGTATTTT.

This clone was detected only a few times. This sequence joins TRBV25-1 and TRBJ2-2, with 8 positions matching TRBD2. The germline CDR1 and CDR2 sequences are MGHDK and SYGVNS. The CDR3 runs to 18 residues. V trimming: 3 bases; J trimming: 5 bases; junction bases outside the gene matches: 14. The DNA of the CDR3 is TGTGCCAGCAGTGATCCGACGGGAGCGGGAGTTCGGACCGGGGAGCTGTTTTTT. Translating it yields CASSDPTGAGVRTGELFF.

This clone was seen more than once but under ten times. Here the CDR3 reads CASSNHGTEQETQYF. In nucleotides, the CDR3 is TGTGCCAGCAGTAACCACGGGACAGAGCAAGAGACCCAGTACTTC. The chain has TRBV28 and TRBJ2-5; 7 nucleotides align to TRBD1. This CDR3 is built from 15 residues. Germline V gives CDR1 MDHEN, CDR2 SYDVKM. V shed 5 bases, J shed 2 bases, and the junction held 8 bases outside the gene matches.

The chain couples TRBV28 to TRBJ1-4; D unresolved. The V gene lost 2 bases and the J gene lost 8 bases, with 9 bases spanning the gap. This CDR3 is 13 amino acids long. The germline V gene encodes CDR1 MDHEN and CDR2 SYDVKM. CDR3 DNA: TGTGCCAGCAGTTTAGTTAATGTGGAAAAACTGTTTTTT. Translated: CASSLVNVEKLFF.

V gene TRBV29-1 combines with J gene TRBJ2-1; possibly TRBD2 for D (5 bases). The length of the CDR3 is 13 residues. The V end was cut by 6 bases, the J end by 5 bases, with 14 bases between. The germline CDR1 and CDR2 sequences are SQVTM and ANQGSEA. Here the CDR3 DNA reads TGCAGCGTCCTCGGACTCCTTAACAATGAGCAGTTCTTC. Its protein product is CSVLGLLNNEQFF.

V gene TRBV19 combines with J gene TRBJ2-1, with D possibly matching TRBD2 (6 bases). Germline lookup yields CDR1 LNHDA and CDR2 SQIVND (reference sequence). The CDR3 extends over 15 amino acids. V lost 8 bases and J 4 bases, leaving 18 bases between the germline ends. CDR3 protein: CASVPSSVKYNEQFF. In DNA form, the CDR3 reads TGTGCCAGTGTCCCCTCTAGCGTAAAGTACAATGAGCAGTTCTTC. The whole variable domain, filled in from reference TRBV19 and TRBJ2-1, reads DGGITQSPKYLFRKEGQNVTLSCEQNLNHDAMYWYRQDPGQGLRLIYYSQIVNDFQKGDIAEGYSVSREKKESFPLTVTSAQKNPTAFYLCASVPSSVKYNEQFFGPGTRLTVL.

This clone was picked up a small number of times. This sequence joins TRBV28 and TRBJ1-1; perhaps TRBD1 as D (5 bases). Germline CDR1 and CDR2: MDHEN and SYDVKM. The V end lost 1 base, the J end lost 1 base, and 10 bases lay between the germline ends. The CDR3 loop spans 15 amino acids. The CDR3 reads CASSLYGRANTEAFF. CDR3 nucleotides: TGTGCCAGCAGTTTATATGGCAGGGCGAACACTGAAGCTTTCTTT.

V and J are TRBV27 and TRBJ1-2; 10 bases fit TRBD1. CDR1 MNHEY and CDR2 SMNVEV come from the germline V gene (reference sequence). CDR3 length: 15 residues. With V trimmed by 5 bases and J by 7 bases, 10 bases remained unmatched. Here the CDR3 DNA reads TGTGCCAGCAGTCCACGGGACAGGGGTAGCGGTGGCTACACCTTC. This encodes CASSPRDRGSGGYTF.

The chain uses TRBV7-9 and TRBJ1-2; no reliable D call. The CDR3 runs 16 residues. The V and J ends lost 1 base and 0 bases respectively, with 12 bases between them. Germline V gene sequence: CDR1 SEHNR, CDR2 FQNEAQ (reference sequence). The DNA of the CDR3 is TGTGCCAGCAGCTTAGTGTATAGTCCTCCTAACTATGGCTACACCTTC. This codes for CASSLVYSPPNYGYTF.

The chain recombines TRBV19 with TRBJ2-5; TRBD2 aligns across 8 bases. The CDR3 runs 16 residues. V trimming: 4 bases; J trimming: 1 base; junction bases outside the gene matches: 8. The V gene's germline CDR1 is LNHDA and CDR2 SQIVND (reference sequence). This CDR3 reads CASSTYSGATQETQYF. CDR3 sequence (DNA): TGTGCCAGTAGTACGTATAGCGGGGCGACCCAAGAGACCCAGTACTTC.

The V and J genes are TRBV2 and TRBJ2-5; 8 positions agree with TRBD1. With 6 bases clipped from V and 2 bases from J, the junction kept 8 bases outside the gene matches. From germline, CDR1 is SNHLY and CDR2 FYNNEI. The CDR3 contains 15 residues. This chain's CDR3 is CASSDGDRRQETQYF. In DNA, the CDR3 is TGTGCCAGCAGCGACGGGGACAGGAGACAAGAGACCCAGTACTTC.

This clone was seen a handful of times. The V gene is TRBV19, the J gene TRBJ1-2; no reliable D call. Germline CDR1 LNHDA, CDR2 SQIVND (reference sequence). The CDR3 length is 15 residues. Trimming pared 8 bases from V and 7 bases from J, leaving 23 bases between. DNA of the CDR3: TGTGCCAGTCATCCTATGACGGACTCCTTTTCTGGCTACACCTTC. It codes for CASHPMTDSFSGYTF. Variable domain in full (rest from reference TRBV19 and TRBJ1-2): DGGITQSPKYLFRKEGQNVTLSCEQNLNHDAMYWYRQDPGQGLRLIYYSQIVNDFQKGDIAEGYSVSREKKESFPLTVTSAQKNPTAFYLCASHPMTDSFSGYTFGSGTRLTVV.

The V call is TRBV2, the J call TRBJ1-1, with D unresolved. This CDR3 has 15 residues. V was clipped by 1 base and J by 3 bases, with 12 bases between them. The germline gives CDR1 SNHLY, CDR2 FYNNEI. CDR3 sequence reads: CASSEGLQSYTEAFF. CDR3 sequence (DNA): TGTGCCAGCAGTGAAGGTTTACAGAGCTACACTGAAGCTTTCTTT.